This entry lists 31 T cell receptor beta chains sequenced from one sample in a study of T cells in Graves' hyperthyroidism and ophthalmopathy. Amplified TCR beta CDR3 regions came from RNA transcripts. The primer set for the first-round RT-PCR of the TCR CDR3 was HTBI. TCRdb processed the multiplex PCR reads anew with MiXCR; each CDR3 protein has one entry. The table has about 720,000 distinct CDR3 sequences, around 15% seen once. What was sequenced was blood. The receptors here all came from a man aged 18 to 30 with Graves' hyperthyroidism.

The chain has TRBV9 and TRBJ2-5; D is ambiguous. The CDR3 sequence is 15 residues long. V gave up 4 bases and J gave up 2 bases, with 15 bases separating them. CDR1 is SGDLS, CDR2 YYNGEE, per germline. CDR3 residues: CASSPALAEQETQYF. In DNA, the CDR3 is TGTGCCAGCAGCCCCGCCTTGGCCGAACAAGAGACCCAGTACTTC.

This clonotype occurred many times. The chain links TRBV11-3 to TRBJ2-5, with D tentatively TRBD1 (5 bases). Trimming stripped 1 base from V and 2 bases from J, with 8 bases between. Per the germline V gene, CDR1 is SGHNT and CDR2 is YENEEA. The CDR3 is made up of 14 amino acids. CDR3 DNA sequence: TGTGCCAGCAGCTTAGCTGCAGGGCAAGAGACCCAGTACTTC. It specifies CASSLAAGQETQYF.

This clonotype was recorded many times. The rearrangement joins TRBV29-1 to TRBJ2-5; 11 bases are a match to TRBD2. The CDR3 has 15 amino acids. Germline lookup yields CDR1 SQVTM and CDR2 ANQGSEA. V was clipped by 3 bases and J by 2 bases; unmatched bases: 5. The CDR3 here is CSVEAGLAAQETQYF. The CDR3 DNA is TGCAGCGTTGAGGCGGGACTAGCGGCACAAGAGACCCAGTACTTC.

This clonotype was seen many times. The genes are TRBV6-1 and TRBJ1-2, with 9 bases aligning to TRBD1. V trimming: 5 bases; J trimming: 9 bases; junction bases outside the gene matches: 10. Germline loops: CDR1 MNHNS, CDR2 SASEGT. This CDR3 region has 14 residues. CDR3 sequence: CASSLGDREFSYTF. CDR3 DNA: TGTGCCAGCAGTTTAGGGGACAGGGAGTTCAGCTACACCTTC.

The chain links TRBV7-8 to TRBJ2-7, with TRBD1 as a possible D gene (5 bases). V was cut by 4 bases and J by 3 bases, with 10 bases left in between. The CDR3 loop spans 13 amino acids. The germline V gene has CDR1 SGHVS and CDR2 FQNEAQ. CDR3 sequence reads: CASSWGSFYEQYF. The CDR3 nucleotides read TGTGCCAGCAGCTGGGGCAGTTTCTACGAGCAGTACTTC.

Of note for this clonotype: At one of its ends the junction is not consistent with the germline gene, which may arise from a read error. CDR3 sequence reads: CASSPQQGKVSYNEQFF. The DNA of the CDR3 is TGTGCCAGCTCACCACAACAGGGTAAAGTGTCCTATAATGAGCAGTTCTTC. The V gene is TRBV18, the J gene TRBJ2-1; a possible D gene is TRBD1 (6 bases). There are 17 residues in the CDR3. CDR1 KGHSH and CDR2 LQKENI come from the germline V gene.

This clonotype was counted between two and nine times. The chain carries TRBV4-2 and TRBJ2-2, with TRBD2 identical over 10 bases. This CDR3 contains 16 residues. Losses at the gene ends were 4 bases for V and 3 bases for J; bases not matched to a gene: 5. The germline V gene encodes CDR1 LGHNA and CDR2 YNFKEQ. The CDR3 DNA reads TGTGCCAGCAGCCCGGCTAGCGGGAGCGACACCGGGGAGCTGTTTTTT. Its protein product is CASSPASGSDTGELFF.

There are a few counts of this clonotype. In DNA, the CDR3 is TGTGCCAGCTCACGTGGACAGGGTAGGAACGAGCAGTACTTC. This encodes CASSRGQGRNEQYF. V and J are TRBV18 and TRBJ2-7; TRBD1 agrees at 8 bases. The CDR3 has 14 amino acids. J was trimmed by 5 bases and V by 4 bases; bases with no gene match: 7. Germline CDR1 reads KGHSH; CDR2 reads LQKENI. The full variable domain, rest sourced from reference TRBV18 and TRBJ2-7, is NAGVMQNPRHLVRRRGQEARLRCSPMKGHSHVYWYRQLPEEGLKFMVYLQKENIIDESGMPKERFSAEFPKEGPSILRIQQVVRGDSAAYFCASSRGQGRNEQYFGPGTRLTVT.

The chain joins TRBV7-9 to TRBJ2-1, with D perhaps assigned TRBD1 or TRBD2 (6 bases each). The V gene's germline CDR1 is SEHNR and CDR2 FQNEAQ (reference sequence). The CDR3 is made up of 16 amino acids. The V end was cut by 5 bases, the J end by 2 bases, with 16 bases between. CDR3 residues: CASSRLRGETYNEQFF. For the CDR3, the DNA is TGTGCCAGCAGCCGTCTTAGGGGGGAGACCTACAATGAGCAGTTCTTC.

This clonotype was seen a few times. The chain uses TRBV15 and TRBJ2-3; D call uncertain. Looked up from germline, CDR1 is LNHNV and CDR2 is YYDKDF (reference sequence). The CDR3 covers 15 residues. Trimming removed 0 bases at V and 5 bases at J, with 12 bases between. The CDR3 DNA follows: TGTGCCACCAGCAGAGATTGGGTCTCGGGAGATACGCAGTATTTT. Translating gives CATSRDWVSGDTQYF.

This clonotype was detected a few times. The chain is built from TRBV24-1 and TRBJ2-5; D gene unclear. This CDR3 is built from 14 residues. Germline CDR1 is KGHDR and CDR2 is SFDVKD. The germline V and J ends were trimmed by 3 bases and 4 bases, with 11 bases remaining between them. DNA of the CDR3: TGTGCCACCAGTGATCTGGGTCCGGGAGAGACCCAGTACTTC. Translating gives CATSDLGPGETQYF.

The chain couples TRBV6-2 or TRBV6-3 to TRBJ2-5; D ambiguous. The end of the DNA fits TRBJ2-1 better, so the J call may be wrong. Per germline, CDR1 MNHEY and CDR2 SVGEGT. CDR3 length: 11 residues. The CDR3 loop is CASSGKETQFF. The DNA of the CDR3 is TGTGCCAGCAGTGGGAAAGAGACCCAGTTCTTC.

This clonotype came up many times. This sequence joins TRBV3-1 and TRBJ2-7, with 7 nucleotides matching TRBD2. The CDR3 length is 18 residues. V was clipped by 3 bases and J by 5 bases; unmatched bases: 19. Germline values: CDR1 LGHDT, CDR2 YNNKEL (reference sequence). CDR3 DNA: TGTGCCAGCAGCCATCCCCAGGGACCAGCGGGAATTGGGGACGAGCAGTACTTC. It encodes CASSHPQGPAGIGDEQYF.

The chain combines TRBV4-2 with TRBJ2-2, with TRBD1 matching 9 bases. The CDR3 is 15 amino acids. The ends lost 1 base at V and 6 bases at J; junction bases unmatched: 3. Germline loops: CDR1 LGHNA, CDR2 YNFKEQ. The CDR3 here is CASSQVQGASGELFF. The CDR3, as DNA: TGTGCCAGCAGCCAAGTACAGGGGGCGTCCGGGGAGCTGTTTTTT.

This clonotype was recorded many times. This chain joins TRBV18 and TRBJ2-7; TRBD1 matches at 8 bases. This CDR3 has 14 residues. Trimming at V came to 8 bases and at J to 0 bases, leaving 6 bases not matched to a gene. CDR1 and CDR2 (germline): KGHSH, LQKENI. Here the CDR3 DNA reads TGTGCCAGCAGTCCCGGACAGGGCTCCTACGAGCAGTACTTC. Protein: CASSPGQGSYEQYF.

V gene TRBV29-1 combines with J gene TRBJ1-2, with D unclear. Germline loops: CDR1 SQVTM, CDR2 ANQGSEA. The V end lost 3 bases, the J end lost 4 bases, and 12 bases lay between the germline ends. This CDR3 contains 13 residues. DNA for the CDR3: TGCAGCGTTGAGAACCCTACTACCTATGGCTACACCTTC. It translates to CSVENPTTYGYTF.

This clonotype has more than one count but fewer than ten. The chain carries TRBV11-2 and TRBJ2-7; tentative D call: TRBD2 (5 bases). Germline CDR1 SGHAT, CDR2 FQNNGV. The ends were cut back, 4 bases at V and 0 bases at J, with 10 bases in the middle. The CDR3 has 14 residues. The CDR3 sequence is CASSSGGLSYEQYF. The CDR3 DNA is TGTGCCAGCAGCTCCGGCGGGCTCTCCTACGAGCAGTACTTC.

The chain carries TRBV29-1 and TRBJ1-1; D is ambiguous. The V end was cut by 7 bases, the J end by 3 bases, with 9 bases between. This CDR3 is 11 amino acids long. Germline V gene lookup returns CDR1 SQVTM and CDR2 ANQGSEA. The CDR3 nucleotides are TGCAGCGACCGGCCGGACACTGAAGCTTTCTTT. Residues: CSDRPDTEAFF.

This clonotype has a handful of counts. Here the CDR3 reads CSAPPRGVGSPLHF. The CDR3 region has the DNA TGCAGTGCCCCTCCTAGGGGGGTTGGTTCACCCCTCCACTTT. This chain uses TRBV20-1 with TRBJ1-6, with a weak D call TRBD1 (6 bases). This CDR3 is 14 amino acids long. Germline V gene sequence: CDR1 DFQATT, CDR2 SNEGSKA (reference sequence). V dropped 6 bases and J dropped 9 bases, with 18 bases sitting between them.

The chain has TRBV20-1 and TRBJ1-4; D possibly corresponds to TRBD1 (5 bases). In germline, CDR1 is DFQATT, CDR2 SNEGSKA (reference sequence). The CDR3 totals 14 residues. V lost 5 bases and J 8 bases, leaving 18 bases between the germline ends. The CDR3 spells CSASDLSGLEKLFF. The CDR3 DNA reads TGCAGTGCTTCAGACCTCTCAGGGCTAGAAAAACTGTTTTTT.

This clonotype was counted many times. The chain joins TRBV28 to TRBJ1-2; D possibly corresponds to TRBD1 (6 bases). The germline CDR1 and CDR2 sequences are MDHEN and SYDVKM. V dropped 5 bases and J dropped 4 bases, with 11 bases sitting between them. The length of the CDR3 is 13 residues. For the CDR3, the DNA is TGTGCCAGCAGTCTTGGACAGCTCTATGGCTACACCTTC. Its translation is CASSLGQLYGYTF.

In its sample, this clonotype was seen many times. The chain employs TRBV12-3 or TRBV12-4 and TRBJ1-6; D is ambiguous. The length of the CDR3 is 17 residues. Between the trimmed V and J ends, which lost 8 bases and 4 bases, there was a span of 21 bases. In DNA form, the CDR3 reads TGTGCCAGCCGTTGGGGTTCGGGAGGCCTTTATAATTCACCCCTCCACTTT. As protein: CASRWGSGGLYNSPLHF.

The sample holds many counts of this clonotype. V usage is TRBV28 and J usage is TRBJ2-3, with TRBD1 as a possible D gene (6 bases). Trimming left V 4 bases short and J 9 bases short, with 11 bases between. Germline V gene sequence: CDR1 MDHEN, CDR2 SYDVKM. The CDR3 is 12 amino acids. The CDR3 here is CASSSTGTTQYF. The CDR3 region has the DNA TGTGCCAGCAGTTCCACCGGGACAACGCAGTATTTT.

This clonotype was counted many times. The genes are TRBV28 and TRBJ2-7, with 8 bases lining up with TRBD1. CDR1 and CDR2 (germline): MDHEN, SYDVKM. Trimming at V came to 3 bases and at J to 3 bases, leaving 7 bases not matched to a gene. This CDR3 has 15 amino acids. The CDR3 region has the DNA TGTGCCAGCAGTTTTGAACGGACAGGGCTCTACGAGCAGTACTTC. Translated: CASSFERTGLYEQYF.

The chain combines TRBV9 with TRBJ1-2, with TRBD1 as a possible D gene (6 bases). Germline-derived CDR1 and CDR2 are SGDLS and YYNGEE. This CDR3 is 11 amino acids long. V shed 7 bases and J shed 7 bases, with 11 bases lying between them. The DNA for the CDR3 is TGTGCCAGCGGGGGGGGCGCTGGCTACACCTTC. This encodes CASGGGAGYTF.

The chain recombines TRBV20-1 with TRBJ2-3, with 7 bases fitting TRBD2. Germline CDR1 reads DFQATT; CDR2 reads SNEGSKA (reference sequence). V was pared by 0 bases and J by 7 bases, with 16 bases of the junction left unmatched. The CDR3 is made up of 17 amino acids. The CDR3 DNA reads TGCAGTGCTAGAGATGAGGCGACTAGCCCAAGACGGAATACGCAGTATTTT. Its translation: CSARDEATSPRRNTQYF.

This clonotype was seen a handful of times. CDR3 amino acids: CASSLDQLGRGGYTF. The CDR3 coding sequence is TGTGCCAGCAGCTTAGATCAGCTGGGTCGTGGCGGCTACACCTTC. V and J are TRBV11-3 and TRBJ1-2; no clear D gene. Germline CDR1 reads SGHNT; CDR2 reads YENEEA. This CDR3 is built from 15 residues. Trimming took off 0 bases at V and 8 bases at J, with 16 bases between the two ends.

This clonotype was recorded many times. Here the CDR3 DNA reads TGTGCCAGCAGTTCTCGGTCAGGACGTAGCTCCTACGAGCAGTACTTC. It yields the protein CASSSRSGRSSYEQYF. V usage is TRBV6-1 and J usage is TRBJ2-7; D unresolved. Germline CDR1 reads MNHNS; CDR2 reads SASEGT. The CDR3 is 16 residues long. The V and J ends lost 5 bases and 0 bases respectively, with 17 bases between them.

This clonotype came up a few times. This rearrangement joins TRBV20-1 to TRBJ1-5, with unresolved D. Germline V gene lookup returns CDR1 DFQATT and CDR2 SNEGSKA (reference sequence). V was cut by 1 base and J by 0 bases, with 7 bases left in between. CDR3 length: 14 residues. The DNA for the CDR3 is TGCAGTGCTAGAGTCGGCTATAGCAATCAGCCCCAGCATTTT. Encoded protein: CSARVGYSNQPQHF.

This clonotype was counted at least ten times. V usage is TRBV2 and J usage is TRBJ2-3; D gene unclear. The CDR3 sequence is 17 residues long. Germline assignment: CDR1 SNHLY and CDR2 FYNNEI. V dropped 2 bases and J dropped 0 bases, with 15 bases sitting between them. CDR3 in amino acids: CASSEWAVGSSTDTQYF. CDR3 DNA: TGTGCCAGCAGTGAATGGGCGGTTGGTAGCAGCACAGATACGCAGTATTTT.

This clonotype was observed a handful of times. The CDR3 sequence is CSASLAAEAFF. DNA for the CDR3: TGCAGTGCTAGCTTAGCAGCTGAAGCTTTCTTT. This chain uses TRBV20-1 with TRBJ1-1, with no clear D. This CDR3 region has 11 residues. Deletions cut 3 bases from V and 6 bases from J, with 8 bases between. Germline V gene lookup returns CDR1 DFQATT and CDR2 SNEGSKA (reference sequence).